These 22 T cell receptor beta chains originate from one sample sequenced in a study of T-cell reconstitution after alpha-beta-depleted transplantation in children. A TCRbeta library incorporating unique molecular identifiers was prepared. MiXCR, run by TCRdb on the PCR reads, gives a single entry per CDR3 protein. Of 200,000 to 250,000 distinct CDR3 sequences listed, about a tenth are singletons. The sample here was PBMCs, taken before TCRalphabeta/CD19-depleted stem cell transplant. Receptors were obtained from a child less than two years old with acute myeloid leukemia, due to receive a stem cell transplant.

This clonotype appeared many times. The V call is TRBV7-2, the J call TRBJ1-1; a possible D gene is TRBD1 (6 bases). Germline V gives CDR1 SGHTA, CDR2 FQGNSA. V lost 1 base and J 0 bases, leaving 12 bases between the germline ends. This CDR3 is 16 amino acids long. Here the CDR3 reads CASSLDGQTMNTEAFF. As DNA, the CDR3 is TGTGCCAGCAGCTTAGACGGACAGACTATGAACACTGAAGCTTTCTTT.

Of note for this clonotype: Compared with germline, one end of the junction differs, possibly owing to a read error. The chain combines TRBV7-8 with TRBJ2-2; 10 nucleotides line up with TRBD2. The CDR3 runs 15 residues. The germline CDR1 and CDR2 sequences are SGHVS and FQNEAQ. The DNA of the CDR3 is TGTGCCAGCAGCCCTAGCGGGAGAAACACCGGGGAGCTGATTTTT. It is translated as CASSPSGRNTGELIF.

This clonotype was recorded many times. The genes are TRBV24-1 and TRBJ2-7, with no clear D. The V gene's germline CDR1 is KGHDR and CDR2 SFDVKD. V lost 0 bases and J lost 3, with 14 bases in between. The CDR3 sequence is 16 residues long. CDR3 residues: CATSDLCRSVDYEQYF. CDR3 nucleotide sequence: TGTGCCACCAGTGATTTGTGCCGCTCGGTGGACTACGAGCAGTACTTC.

With regard to this clonotype: A read error may be the cause here, since a much bigger clone is one base away. The conserved phenylalanine or tryptophan normally closing the CDR3 is absent here, so this likely arose from a read error. The chain recombines TRBV20-1 with TRBJ1-2; tentative D call: TRBD1 (6 bases). Trimming removed 0 bases at V and 4 bases at J, with 12 bases between. The CDR3 covers 14 residues. CDR1 and CDR2 (germline): DFQATT, SNEGSKA (reference sequence). The CDR3 reads CSARDPQGGYGYTS. In nucleotides, the CDR3 is TGCAGTGCTAGAGATCCACAGGGTGGCTATGGCTACACCTCC.

This sequence joins TRBV9 and TRBJ2-7; either TRBD1 or TRBD2 may supply D (6 bases each). Trimming pared 0 bases from V and 0 bases from J, leaving 10 bases between. This CDR3 is built from 15 residues. CDR1 is SGDLS, CDR2 YYNGEE, per germline. CDR3 DNA: TGTGCCAGCAGCGTAGCGGGGGCAAGCTCCTACGAGCAGTACTTC. Protein: CASSVAGASSYEQYF. Together with reference TRBV9 and TRBJ2-7, the CDR3 gives the full variable domain: DSGVTQTPKHLITATGQRVTLRCSPRSGDLSVYWYQQSLDQGLQFLIQYYNGEERAKGNILERFSAQQFPDLHSELNLSSLELGDSALYFCASSVAGASSYEQYFGPGTRLTVT.

This clonotype was seen ten or more times. V and J are TRBV6-4 and TRBJ1-1, with TRBD1 matching 9 bases. Germline CDR1 MRHNA, CDR2 SNTAGT. The J segment lost 5 bases and the V segment lost 6 bases, leaving 13 bases of the junction unmatched. The CDR3 runs to 16 residues. In nucleotides, the CDR3 is TGTGCCAGCAGGGAGAACAGGGGGCTAAGGGAGACTGAAGCTTTCTTT. It yields the protein CASRENRGLRETEAFF.

In its sample, this clonotype was seen many times. The rearrangement joins TRBV7-9 to TRBJ2-3; 9 nucleotides align to TRBD2. CDR3 length equals 16 residues. V trimming: 3 bases; J trimming: 5 bases; junction bases outside the gene matches: 9. Per the germline V gene, CDR1 is SEHNR and CDR2 is FQNEAQ (reference sequence). The CDR3 protein is CASSFMEREVEDTQYF. CDR3 DNA sequence: TGTGCCAGCAGCTTTATGGAGCGGGAGGTTGAAGATACGCAGTATTTT.

Ten or more counts support this clonotype. The gene calls are TRBV7-9 and TRBJ1-6; D possibly corresponds to TRBD1 (6 bases). This CDR3 comprises 14 residues. Germline values: CDR1 SEHNR, CDR2 FQNEAQ (reference sequence). Trimming took 4 bases from V and 3 from J, leaving 7 bases between them. In DNA form, the CDR3 reads TGTGCCAGCAGCTGGACAGACTATAATTCACCCCTCCACTTT. Its protein product is CASSWTDYNSPLHF.

This clonotype was observed many times. This chain links TRBV20-1 with TRBJ1-3, with 10 bases aligning to TRBD1. The CDR3 is 18 residues long. CDR1 is DFQATT, CDR2 SNEGSKA, per germline (reference sequence). Germline trimming cut 0 bases from V and 0 bases from J; bases unmatched to any gene: 8. CDR3 sequence reads: CSARDIGTGVSSGNTIYF. DNA of the CDR3: TGCAGTGCTAGAGATATAGGGACAGGGGTGAGCTCTGGAAACACCATATATTTT.

This clonotype has more than one count but fewer than ten. This chain joins TRBV30 and TRBJ2-1; no clear D gene. V was cut by 0 bases and J by 14 bases, with 11 bases left in between. The CDR3 has 11 residues. Germline V gene data show CDR1 as GTSNPN and CDR2 as SVGIG (reference sequence). In DNA form, the CDR3 reads TGTGCCTGGAGTGTAGGCGCCTCCGAGTTCTTC. Protein: CAWSVGASEFF.

The chain combines TRBV6-6 with TRBJ2-5, with 8 bases aligning to TRBD2. J was trimmed by 1 base and V by 6 bases; bases with no gene match: 7. Germline V gene data show CDR1 as MNHNY and CDR2 as SVGAGI (reference sequence). The CDR3 extends over 15 amino acids. For the CDR3, the DNA is TGTGCCAGCAGGCCTAGCGGGTCCGTCCAAGAGACCCAGTACTTC. Its protein is CASRPSGSVQETQYF.

This clonotype was recorded at least ten times. V and J are TRBV12-3 or TRBV12-4 and TRBJ2-7; D unresolved. The CDR3 loop spans 12 amino acids. V lost 2 bases, J lost 2 bases, and 4 bases lay in between. The CDR3 here is CASSLYTYEQYF. DNA of the CDR3: TGTGCCAGCAGTTTATACACCTACGAGCAGTACTTC.

The table lists this clonotype with many counts. The chain employs TRBV20-1 and TRBJ2-4; a weak D match, TRBD2 (6 bases). Germline CDR1 is DFQATT and CDR2 is SNEGSKA (reference sequence). This CDR3 comprises 12 residues. Deletions cut 3 bases from V and 6 bases from J, with 9 bases between. The CDR3 spells CSARIGRNIQYF. DNA for the CDR3: TGCAGTGCTAGGATCGGGAGAAACATTCAGTACTTC.

In its sample, this clonotype was seen many times. Sequence at one end of the junction differs from germline and may be a read error. This chain joins TRBV5-1 and TRBJ2-5, with D uncertain. The CDR3 has 11 residues. The germline CDR1 and CDR2 sequences are SGHRS and YFSETQ. The CDR3: CASSFQETQYF. DNA of the CDR3: TGTGCCAGCAGTTTCCAAGAGACCCAGTACTTC.

This clonotype was counted at least ten times. This CDR3 reads CASSPGQASSGNTIYF. The CDR3 nucleotides are TGTGCCAGCAGCCCCGGACAGGCGAGCTCTGGAAACACCATATATTTT. The V and J genes are TRBV12-3 or TRBV12-4 and TRBJ1-3, with 7 bases that match TRBD1. This CDR3 contains 16 residues. The V and J ends lost 6 bases and 0 bases, in that order; junction bases with no gene match: 8.

In its sample, this clonotype was seen many times. The rearrangement joins TRBV24-1 to TRBJ2-4, with a possible D match to TRBD1 (6 bases). The V gene's germline CDR1 is KGHDR and CDR2 SFDVKD. CDR3 length: 13 amino acids. Trimming pared 0 bases from V and 8 bases from J, leaving 7 bases between. CDR3 in DNA: TGTGCCACCAGTGATTTGGAGGGGGACATTCAGTACTTC. Amino acids: CATSDLEGDIQYF.

This clonotype appeared many times. The chain couples TRBV10-3 to TRBJ2-5; perhaps TRBD2 as D (6 bases). CDR3 length equals 14 residues. Germline V gene data show CDR1 as ENHRY and CDR2 as SYGVKD. Trimming cost V 0 bases and J 5 bases, with 10 bases left between them. CDR3 DNA sequence: TGTGCCATCAGTGAGTCAGGAGGGGTCGAGACCCAGTACTTC. Protein sequence: CAISESGGVETQYF.

The gene calls are TRBV11-3 and TRBJ1-4, with D hard to call. Germline CDR1 and CDR2: SGHNT and YENEEA. The CDR3 contains 15 residues. V lost 4 bases and J lost 0, with 9 bases in between. The CDR3 protein is CASSSRPATNEKLFF. CDR3 sequence (DNA): TGTGCCAGCAGCTCGAGACCAGCAACTAATGAAAAACTGTTTTTT.

Ten or more counts support this clonotype. The rearrangement links TRBV20-1 to TRBJ1-2; D is unclear. Germline loops: CDR1 DFQATT, CDR2 SNEGSKA (reference sequence). Trimming removed 0 bases at V and 7 bases at J, with 12 bases between. The length of the CDR3 is 13 residues. This CDR3 is CSARDNPGLGYTF. The CDR3 coding sequence is TGCAGTGCTAGAGATAACCCTGGACTTGGCTACACCTTC.

This clonotype came up many times. The chain combines TRBV5-1 with TRBJ1-2; 8 bases agree with TRBD1. Germline CDR1 reads SGHRS; CDR2 reads YFSETQ. The CDR3 consists of 16 residues. The V gene end was trimmed by 0 bases and the J gene end by 8 bases; junction bases not matched to a gene: 12. CDR3 sequence: CASSLGQGYGTGGYTF. The CDR3, as DNA: TGCGCCAGCAGCTTGGGACAGGGGTACGGAACTGGCGGCTACACCTTC.

This clonotype showed up many times. The rearrangement joins TRBV6-1 to TRBJ2-7; possibly TRBD2 for D (5 bases). V was shortened by 6 bases and J by 1 base, with 16 bases between the two germline ends. The germline CDR1 and CDR2 sequences are MNHNS and SASEGT. This CDR3 is 15 amino acids long. The CDR3 region is CASSPVSEGSYEQYF. Here the CDR3 DNA reads TGTGCCAGCAGCCCAGTTTCCGAGGGTTCCTACGAGCAGTACTTC.

This clonotype was counted many times. The V and J genes are TRBV12-3 or TRBV12-4 and TRBJ2-7, with a weak D call TRBD2 (5 bases). Trimming shortened V by 5 bases and J by 1 base, and 15 bases separated the two germline ends. The CDR3 has 15 residues. In DNA form, the CDR3 reads TGTGCCAGCAGTCCCCCGGGGAGTGTTTCCTACGAGCAGTACTTC. Translation: CASSPPGSVSYEQYF.